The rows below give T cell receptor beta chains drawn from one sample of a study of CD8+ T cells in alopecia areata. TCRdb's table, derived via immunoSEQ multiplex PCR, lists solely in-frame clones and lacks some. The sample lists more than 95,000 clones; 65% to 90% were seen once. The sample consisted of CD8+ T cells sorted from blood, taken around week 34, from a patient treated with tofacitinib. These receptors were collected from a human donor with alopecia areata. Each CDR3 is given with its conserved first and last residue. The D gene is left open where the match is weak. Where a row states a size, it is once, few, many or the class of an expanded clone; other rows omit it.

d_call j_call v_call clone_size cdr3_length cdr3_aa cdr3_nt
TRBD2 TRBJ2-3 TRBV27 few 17 CASRIQPGLASIDTQYF TGTGCCAGCAGAATACAACCGGGACTAGCTTCGATAGATACGCAGTATTTT
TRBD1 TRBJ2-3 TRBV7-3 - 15 CASSSTGGWTDTQYF TGTGCCAGCAGTTCCACAGGGGGCTGGACAGATACGCAGTATTTT
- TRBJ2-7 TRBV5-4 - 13 CASSLAQGYEQYF TGTGCCAGCAGCTTGGCCCAGGGCTACGAGCAGTACTTC
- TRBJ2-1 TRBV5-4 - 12 CASSLRVTEQFF TGTGCCAGCAGCTTGCGGGTAACTGAGCAGTTCTTC
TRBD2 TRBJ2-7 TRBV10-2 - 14 CASSDRDYSYEQYF TGCGCCAGCAGTGACAGGGACTACTCCTACGAGCAGTACTTC
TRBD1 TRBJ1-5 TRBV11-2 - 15 CASSYRTGSNQPQHF TGTGCCAGCAGCTACCGGACAGGTAGCAATCAGCCCCAGCATTTT
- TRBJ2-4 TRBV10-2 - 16 CASSESRGGLKNIQYF TGCGCCAGCAGTGAGTCCCGCGGGGGCCTCAAAAACATTCAGTACTTC
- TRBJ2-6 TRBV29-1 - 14 CSVERGSGANVLTF TGCAGCGTTGAGAGGGGGTCTGGGGCCAACGTCCTGACTTTC
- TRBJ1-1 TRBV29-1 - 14 CSVEEAEGTSEAFF TGCAGCGTTGAAGAGGCGGAGGGAACATCTGAAGCTTTCTTT
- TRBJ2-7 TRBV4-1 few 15 CASSQVGTAYYEQYF TGCGCCAGCAGCCAAGTCGGGACGGCCTACTACGAGCAGTACTTC
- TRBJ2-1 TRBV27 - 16 CASSSSDGISYNEQFF TGTGCCAGCAGTTCATCGGACGGTATATCCTACAATGAGCAGTTCTTC
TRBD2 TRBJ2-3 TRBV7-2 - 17 CASSLGASGGPTDTQYF TGTGCCAGCAGCTTAGGTGCTAGCGGGGGGCCTACAGATACGCAGTATTTT
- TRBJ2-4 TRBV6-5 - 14 CASSLGLDKNIQYF TGTGCCAGCAGTCTAGGGTTGGACAAAAACATTCAGTACTTC
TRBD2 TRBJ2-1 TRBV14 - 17 CASSPLGGREIDNEQFF TGTGCCAGCAGCCCCCTGGGAGGGCGGGAAATCGACAATGAGCAGTTCTTC
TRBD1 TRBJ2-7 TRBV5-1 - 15 CASSSGTGGIYEQYF TGCGCCAGCAGTTCCGGGACAGGGGGAATCTACGAGCAGTACTTC
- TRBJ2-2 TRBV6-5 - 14 CASIETGNTGELFF TGTGCCAGCATCGAGACAGGGAACACCGGGGAGCTGTTTTTT
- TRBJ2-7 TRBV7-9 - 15 CASSLVGGPVGEQYF TGTGCCAGCAGCTTAGTCGGGGGGCCTGTTGGCGAGCAGTACTTC